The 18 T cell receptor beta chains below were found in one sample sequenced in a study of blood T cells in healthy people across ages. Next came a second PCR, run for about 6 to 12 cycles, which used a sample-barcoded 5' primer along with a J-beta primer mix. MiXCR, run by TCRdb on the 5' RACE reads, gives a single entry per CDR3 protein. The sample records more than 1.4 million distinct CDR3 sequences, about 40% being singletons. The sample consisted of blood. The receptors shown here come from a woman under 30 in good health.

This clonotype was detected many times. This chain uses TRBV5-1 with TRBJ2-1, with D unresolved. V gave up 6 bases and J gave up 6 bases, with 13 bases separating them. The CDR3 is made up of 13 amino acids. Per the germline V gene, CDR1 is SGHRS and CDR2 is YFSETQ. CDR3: CASNPPGSNEQFF. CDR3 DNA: TGCGCCAGCAACCCCCCGGGTTCCAATGAGCAGTTCTTC.

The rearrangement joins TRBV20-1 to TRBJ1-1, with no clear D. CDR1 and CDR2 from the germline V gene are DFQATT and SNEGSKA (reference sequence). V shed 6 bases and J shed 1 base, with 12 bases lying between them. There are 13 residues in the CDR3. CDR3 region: CSARSPANTEAFF. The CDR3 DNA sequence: TGCAGTGCGAGATCCCCAGCGAACACTGAAGCTTTCTTT.

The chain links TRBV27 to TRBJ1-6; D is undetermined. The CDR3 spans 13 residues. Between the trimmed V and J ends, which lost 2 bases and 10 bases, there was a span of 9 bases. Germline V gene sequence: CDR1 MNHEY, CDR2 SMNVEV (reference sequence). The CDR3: CASSLAQFSPLHF. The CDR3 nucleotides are TGTGCCAGCAGTTTAGCACAATTCTCACCCCTCCACTTT.

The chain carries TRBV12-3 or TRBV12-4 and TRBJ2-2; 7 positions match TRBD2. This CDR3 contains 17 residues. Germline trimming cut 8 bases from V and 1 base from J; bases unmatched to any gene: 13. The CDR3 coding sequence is TGTGCCAGCCTTTTCGGCGGCGGGAGCCGGAACACCGGGGAGCTGTTTTTT. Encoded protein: CASLFGGGSRNTGELFF.

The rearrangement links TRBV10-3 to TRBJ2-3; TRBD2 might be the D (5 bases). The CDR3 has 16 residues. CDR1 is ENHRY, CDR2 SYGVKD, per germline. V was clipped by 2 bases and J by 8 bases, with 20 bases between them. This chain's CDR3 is CAISEVPPGGVGTQYF. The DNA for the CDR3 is TGTGCCATCAGTGAGGTCCCGCCCGGAGGTGTTGGTACGCAGTATTTT.

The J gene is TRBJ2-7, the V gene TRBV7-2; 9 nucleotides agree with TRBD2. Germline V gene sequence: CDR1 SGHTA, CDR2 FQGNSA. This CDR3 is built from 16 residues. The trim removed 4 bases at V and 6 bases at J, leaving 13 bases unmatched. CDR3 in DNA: TGTGCCAGCAGCTCCCGCCCCGGGACTAGCTCGCGCGAGCAGTACTTC. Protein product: CASSSRPGTSSREQYF.

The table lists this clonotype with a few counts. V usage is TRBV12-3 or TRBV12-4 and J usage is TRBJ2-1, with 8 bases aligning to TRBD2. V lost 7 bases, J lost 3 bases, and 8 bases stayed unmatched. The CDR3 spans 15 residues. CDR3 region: CASTLGGASYNEQFF. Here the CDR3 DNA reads TGTGCCAGCACCCTCGGGGGGGCAAGCTACAATGAGCAGTTCTTC.

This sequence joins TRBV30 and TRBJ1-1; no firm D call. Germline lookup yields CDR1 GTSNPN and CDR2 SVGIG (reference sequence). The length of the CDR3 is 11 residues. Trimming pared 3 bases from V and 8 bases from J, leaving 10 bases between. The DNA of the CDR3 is TGTGCCTGGAGCGGCTGGGGAGAAGCTTTCTTT. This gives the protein CAWSGWGEAFF.

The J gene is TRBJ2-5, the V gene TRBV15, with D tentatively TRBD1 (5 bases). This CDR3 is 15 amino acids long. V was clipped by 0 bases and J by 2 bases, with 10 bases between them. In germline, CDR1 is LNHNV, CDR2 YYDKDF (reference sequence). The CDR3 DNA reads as TGTGCCACCAGCAGAGATCGCAGGGATCAAGAGACCCAGTACTTC. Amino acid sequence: CATSRDRRDQETQYF.

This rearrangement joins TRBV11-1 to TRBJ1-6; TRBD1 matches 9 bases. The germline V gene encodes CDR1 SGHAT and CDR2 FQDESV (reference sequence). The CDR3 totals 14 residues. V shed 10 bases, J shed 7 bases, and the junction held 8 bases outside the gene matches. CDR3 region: CATRTGGRNSPLHF. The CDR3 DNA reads TGTGCCACCCGAACAGGGGGCAGGAATTCACCCCTCCACTTT.

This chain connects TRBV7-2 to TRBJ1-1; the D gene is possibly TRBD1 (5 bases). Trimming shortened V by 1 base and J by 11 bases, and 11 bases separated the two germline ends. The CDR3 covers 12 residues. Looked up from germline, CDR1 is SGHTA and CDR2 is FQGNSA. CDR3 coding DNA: TGTGCCAGCAGCTTAGTAGGGACCACCGCTTTCTTT. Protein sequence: CASSLVGTTAFF.

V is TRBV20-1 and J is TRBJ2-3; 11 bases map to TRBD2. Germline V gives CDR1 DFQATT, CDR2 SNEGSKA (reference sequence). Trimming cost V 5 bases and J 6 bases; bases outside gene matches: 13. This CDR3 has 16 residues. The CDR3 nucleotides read TGCAGTGCTTTACTAGCGGGGGTAAATTCCTTGGATACGCAGTATTTT. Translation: CSALLAGVNSLDTQYF.

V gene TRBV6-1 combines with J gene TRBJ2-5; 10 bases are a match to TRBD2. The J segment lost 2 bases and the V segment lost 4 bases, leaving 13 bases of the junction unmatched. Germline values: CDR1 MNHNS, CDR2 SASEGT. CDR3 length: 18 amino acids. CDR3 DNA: TGTGCCAGCAGTGTAGCGGGAGGCCCCATGGAACTGCAAGAGACCCAGTACTTC. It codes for CASSVAGGPMELQETQYF.

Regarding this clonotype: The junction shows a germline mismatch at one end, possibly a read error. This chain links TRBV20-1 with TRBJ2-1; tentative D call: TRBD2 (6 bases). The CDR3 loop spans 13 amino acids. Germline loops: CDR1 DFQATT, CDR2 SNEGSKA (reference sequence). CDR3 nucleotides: TGCAGTGATAGAGAGAGGACTACCAATGAGCAGTTCTTC. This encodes CSDRERTTNEQFF.

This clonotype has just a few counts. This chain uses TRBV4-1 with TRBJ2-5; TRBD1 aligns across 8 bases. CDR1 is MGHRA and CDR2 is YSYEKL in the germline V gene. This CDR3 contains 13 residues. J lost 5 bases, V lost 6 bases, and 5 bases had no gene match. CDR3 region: CASRGQGEETQYF. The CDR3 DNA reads TGCGCCAGCAGAGGACAGGGAGAGGAGACCCAGTACTTC.

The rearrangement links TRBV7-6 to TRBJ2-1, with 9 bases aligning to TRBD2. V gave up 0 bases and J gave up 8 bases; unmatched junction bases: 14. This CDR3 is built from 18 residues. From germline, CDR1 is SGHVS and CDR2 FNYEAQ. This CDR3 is CASSLAHDLAGFLDEQFF. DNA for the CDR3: TGTGCCAGCAGCTTAGCCCATGATCTAGCGGGGTTTTTAGATGAGCAGTTCTTC.

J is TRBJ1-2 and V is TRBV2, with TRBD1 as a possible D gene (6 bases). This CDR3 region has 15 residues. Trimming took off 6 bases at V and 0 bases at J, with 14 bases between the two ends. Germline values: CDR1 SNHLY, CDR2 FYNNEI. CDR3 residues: CASRAGTITNYGYTF. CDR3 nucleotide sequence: TGTGCCAGCAGGGCCGGGACAATCACTAACTATGGCTACACCTTC.

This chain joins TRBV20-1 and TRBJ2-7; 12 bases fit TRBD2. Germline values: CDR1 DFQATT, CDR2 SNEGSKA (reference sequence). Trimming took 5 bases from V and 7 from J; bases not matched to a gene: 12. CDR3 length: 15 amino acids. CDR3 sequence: CSAGGLAGSYNEQYF. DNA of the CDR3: TGCAGTGCTGGGGGACTAGCGGGCTCCTACAATGAGCAGTACTTC.